This is a list of T cell receptor beta chains from one sample in a study of shared clonotypes between healthy human individuals. Sequencing used immunoSEQ multiplex PCR; TCRdb keeps in-frame clones, though not all of them. The repertoire holds about 450,000 clones, with more than 75% as singletons. Sequencing was done on a sample of PBMCs. These receptor sequences come from a middle-aged woman in good health. Some clones in this sample may be carry-over from other donors' samples. The CDR3 runs from the conserved cysteine through the conserved F or W. A D gene is named only where the DNA matches it firmly. A row's size may be missing; if present it is once, few, many or a size class.

cdr3_aa cdr3_nt v_call clone_size j_call cdr3_length d_call
CASSLAGGSSYNEQFF TGTGCCAGCAGTCTAGCGGGAGGGAGCTCCTACAATGAGCAGTTCTTC TRBV27 . TRBJ2-1 16 TRBD2
CASSLGLSGNTEAFF TGTGCCAGCAGCTTAGGTCTGTCAGGGAACACTGAAGCTTTCTTT TRBV7-9 . TRBJ1-1 15 .
CASSFPGTGYEQYF TGTGCCAGCAGCTTCCCCGGGACAGGGTACGAGCAGTACTTC TRBV5-4 . TRBJ2-7 14 TRBD1
CASRRAGQETQYF TGCGCCAGCCGGAGGGCAGGCCAAGAGACCCAGTACTTC TRBV10-2 . TRBJ2-5 13 .
CASSLGQTSYEQYF TGTGCCAGCAGTTTAGGCCAGACTTCCTACGAGCAGTACTTC TRBV27 . TRBJ2-7 14 .
CASIPDRGDTEAFF TGTGCCAGCATCCCTGACAGGGGTGACACTGAAGCTTTCTTT TRBV7-2 . TRBJ1-1 14 TRBD1
CASSLQGRADTQYF TGTGCCAGCAGCCTACAGGGACGTGCAGATACGCAGTATTTT TRBV4-2 . TRBJ2-3 14 .
CASSPGGAGNNEQFF TGTGCTAGCAGCCCGGGGGGGGCGGGCAACAATGAGCAGTTCTTC TRBV7-7 . TRBJ2-1 15 TRBD2
CASSLFWAQFYNADTQYF TGTGCCAGCAGCTTATTCTGGGCCCAGTTTTACAATGCAGATACGCAGTATTTT TRBV7-8 . TRBJ2-3 18 .
CAGEDRSGNTIYF TGTGCCGGCGAGGACCGCTCTGGAAACACCATATATTTT TRBV30 . TRBJ1-3 13 .
CASSGLTDTQYF TGTGCCAGCAGTGGTCTCACAGATACGCAGTATTTT TRBV25-1 . TRBJ2-3 12 .
CASRPGAAHNYGYTF TGTGCCAGCAGACCCGGGGCAGCCCATAACTATGGCTACACCTTC TRBV28 . TRBJ1-2 15 .
CATRQGGLYGYTF TGTGCCACCCGACAGGGGGGCCTCTATGGCTACACCTTC TRBV28 . TRBJ1-2 13 TRBD1
CASSIDRQGVDGYTF TGTGCCAGTAGTATAGATCGACAGGGTGTCGATGGCTACACCTTC TRBV19 few TRBJ1-2 15 TRBD1
CADGANTGELFF TGTGCCGATGGAGCGAACACCGGGGAGCTGTTTTTT TRBV12-5 few TRBJ2-2 12 .
CASSSGLFSGANVLTF TGTGCCAGCAGCTCCGGACTTTTCTCTGGGGCCAACGTCCTGACTTTC TRBV11-2 . TRBJ2-6 16 .
CASSIGTGTGELFF TGCGCCAGCAGCATAGGGACAGGCACCGGGGAGCTGTTTTTT TRBV5-1 . TRBJ2-2 14 TRBD1
CAWQMVGVGRNTIYF TGTGCCTGGCAAATGGTAGGGGTAGGCAGAAACACCATATATTTT TRBV30 . TRBJ1-3 15 .
CASSITSGRLSDTQYF TGTGCCAGCAGCATAACTAGCGGGAGGTTATCGGATACGCAGTATTTT TRBV5-4 . TRBJ2-3 16 TRBD2
CASSFSVPYEQYF TGTGCCAGCAGTTTTTCAGTGCCCTACGAGCAGTACTTC TRBV28 . TRBJ2-7 13 .
CASSLGSTYEQYF TGTGCCAGCAGCCTCGGGAGCACCTACGAGCAGTACTTC TRBV5-4 . TRBJ2-7 13 .
CASSFAKQGGVNEQFF TGTGCCAGCAGCTTCGCGAAACAGGGGGGAGTCAATGAGCAGTTCTTC TRBV5-4 . TRBJ2-1 16 TRBD1
CASSIAGTQETQYF TGTGCCAGTAGTATAGCCGGGACACAGGAGACCCAGTACTTC TRBV19 . TRBJ2-5 14 .
CASSPGATYEQYF TGTGCCAGCAGTCCCGGCGCGACCTACGAGCAGTACTTC TRBV2 many TRBJ2-7 13 .
CASSPTPGTGGLRGNTIYF TGTGCCAGCTCACCAACCCCCGGGACAGGGGGGCTTCGCGGAAACACCATATATTTT TRBV18 . TRBJ1-3 19 TRBD1
CASSLRGVGSYEQYF TGTGCCAGCAGCTTAAGGGGGGTCGGATCCTACGAGCAGTACTTC TRBV7-8 . TRBJ2-7 15 .
CASSALAYNEQFF TGTGCCAGCAGTGCTCTAGCTTACAATGAGCAGTTCTTC TRBV2 . TRBJ2-1 13 .
CASSIQQVGAGELFF TGTGCCAGCAGTATACAACAGGTTGGCGCCGGGGAGCTGTTTTTT TRBV27 once TRBJ2-2 15 .
CASRGTAQETQYF TGTGCCAGTAGGGGGACAGCCCAAGAGACCCAGTACTTC TRBV19 . TRBJ2-5 13 TRBD1
CASSVGRGTMNTEAFF TGTGCCAGCAGCGTAGGCAGGGGGACTATGAACACTGAAGCTTTCTTT TRBV7-9 . TRBJ1-1 16 TRBD1